Listed below are T cell receptor beta chains from one sample, sequenced in a study of cytomegalovirus exposure and HLA in healthy donors. TCRdb's copy holds only in-frame clones and misses some; the assay was immunoSEQ multiplex PCR. There are 100,000 to 150,000 clones in the sample; about 88% occur only once, and about 4.5% lies in the top ten. Sequenced: PBMCs. Receptors were obtained from a young man in good health and CMV-seropositive. The CDR3 runs from the conserved cysteine through the conserved F or W. Each record gives: D gene, V gene, J gene, clone size, CDR3 DNA, CDR3 protein. D genes are given only for firm matches. Clone size is shown for a subset of rows, as once, few, many or a class of expanded clone.

TRBD1,TRBV7-9,TRBJ2-7,NA,TGTGCCAGCAGCTCTGGACAGGGGGCCTTCGAGCAGTACTTC,CASSSGQGAFEQYF
NA,TRBV11-1,TRBJ1-2,NA,TGTGCCAGCAGCCCCGACAGTGGTGGGATTTTTTATGGCTACACCTTC,CASSPDSGGIFYGYTF
NA,TRBV5-8,TRBJ1-3,NA,TGTGCCAGCAGCTTGGTCTTGAGCTCTGGAAACACCATATATTTT,CASSLVLSSGNTIYF
NA,TRBV18,TRBJ2-7,NA,TGTGCCAGCTCACCTATAAAAGGACAGACTAAATCCTACGAGCAGTACTTC,CASSPIKGQTKSYEQYF
NA,TRBV7-6,TRBJ1-6,NA,TGTGCCAGCAGCATCGCCCAGGGGCTCTATAATTCACCCCTCCACTTT,CASSIAQGLYNSPLHF
TRBD1,TRBV6-1,TRBJ2-7,NA,TGTGCCAGCAGTTGGGACAGAAGCTCCTACGAGCAGTACTTC,CASSWDRSSYEQYF
TRBD2,TRBV6-5,TRBJ2-2,NA,TGTGCCAGCAGTTGGACTAGCTTTGACACCGGGGAGCTGTTTTTT,CASSWTSFDTGELFF
TRBD1,TRBV5-4,TRBJ2-5,NA,TGTGCCAGCAGCCTGGGACAGGTTGGGGGTGAGACCCAGTACTTC,CASSLGQVGGETQYF
TRBD2,TRBV5-1,TRBJ2-3,NA,TGCGCCAGCAGCTGGCCTTGGGGGGGTAGCACAGATACGCAGTATTTT,CASSWPWGGSTDTQYF
NA,TRBV11-2,TRBJ1-6,NA,TGTGCCAGCAGCTCCTTACGCCAGGGCCGAGATTCACCCCTCCACTTT,CASSSLRQGRDSPLHF
NA,TRBV19,TRBJ1-1,few,TGTGCCAGTAGTATGCGGGACGGTCCGAACACTGAAGCTTTCTTT,CASSMRDGPNTEAFF
TRBD2,TRBV2,TRBJ2-1,NA,TGTGCCAGCAGTGAAGCTAGCGGGGGTTACAATGAGCAGTTCTTC,CASSEASGGYNEQFF
NA,TRBV7-8,TRBJ1-5,NA,TGTGCCAGCAGCCCTAGGGCCCAGGGCCGTTTGCGCAATCAGCCCCAGCATTTT,CASSPRAQGRLRNQPQHF
NA,TRBV11-2,TRBJ2-7,NA,TGTGCCAGCAGCGGAGTAGGGGCTTGGAACGAGCAGTACTTC,CASSGVGAWNEQYF
TRBD1,TRBV18,TRBJ1-5,NA,TGTGCCAGCTCACGGGGACAGGGGGGTCAGCCCCAGCATTTT,CASSRGQGGQPQHF
TRBD1,TRBV13,TRBJ1-6,NA,TGTGCCAGCGGGCAAGCAGGGGGCTTTGGTAATTCACCCCTCCACTTT,CASGQAGGFGNSPLHF
TRBD2,TRBV6-4,TRBJ2-3,many,TGTGCCAGCAGTCCTAGCGGGGGGGCCACAGATACGCAGTATTTT,CASSPSGGATDTQYF
TRBD1,TRBV7-7,TRBJ2-5,NA,TGTGCCAGCAGCCCCCAGGGACAGGCCGGGGCCCAGTACTTC,CASSPQGQAGAQYF
NA,TRBV19,TRBJ2-1,NA,TGTGCCAGTAGTATTCGAGCGGACCAATACAATGAGCAGTTCTTC,CASSIRADQYNEQFF
NA,TRBV6-6,TRBJ1-1,NA,TGTGCCAGCAGTTACGGAGGGGAAACTGAAGCTTTCTTT,CASSYGGETEAFF
NA,TRBV6-5,TRBJ1-2,NA,TGTGCCAGCTACGCAGGGGTGAACTATGGCTACACCTTC,CASYAGVNYGYTF
NA,TRBV7-6,TRBJ1-4,NA,TGTGCCAGCAGCTTAGGACAGACACTGTTTTTT,CASSLGQTLFF
TRBD1,TRBV7-9,TRBJ2-7,NA,TGTGCCAGCAGCCTGGGACAGTTATATTCCTACGAGCAGTACTTC,CASSLGQLYSYEQYF
TRBD1,TRBV6-1,TRBJ2-1,NA,TGTGCCAGCACTAACGGACAGGGGTTTTTCGATGAGCAGTTCTTC,CASTNGQGFFDEQFF
TRBD1,TRBV6-1,TRBJ2-7,NA,TGTGCCATTCAGGACAGGGAAGGGGGTGAGCAGTACTTC,CAIQDREGGEQYF
NA,TRBV7-9,TRBJ2-7,NA,TGTGCCAGCAGCTTAAGGGCGGGGTTGGCCTACGAGCAGTACTTC,CASSLRAGLAYEQYF
TRBD2,TRBV7-2,TRBJ2-5,NA,TGTGCCAGCAGCTGGACTAGCGGGGGGGACCAGACCCAGTACTTC,CASSWTSGGDQTQYF
TRBD1,TRBV10-3,TRBJ1-6,few,TGTGCCAGCCACCGGGACAGCTCTTCACCCCTCCACTTT,CASHRDSSSPLHF
NA,TRBV5-4,TRBJ1-3,NA,TGTGCCAGCAGCTTGCCAGGGGCCGGAAACACCATATATTTT,CASSLPGAGNTIYF
TRBD2,TRBV2,TRBJ2-5,NA,TGTGCCAGCAGAATTAGCGGGGGACAAGAGACCCAGTACTTC,CASRISGGQETQYF
NA,TRBV6-5,TRBJ1-4,NA,TGTGCCAGCAGTTACTCGAATAGGGGGAGTGAAAAACTGTTTTTT,CASSYSNRGSEKLFF
NA,TRBV9,TRBJ1-2,NA,TGTGCCAGCAGCGTAGCGGAGTCGGGGGATGGCTACACCTTC,CASSVAESGDGYTF
NA,TRBV7-8,TRBJ1-4,NA,TGTGCCAGCAGCCGAACACTGGGACTCAATGAAAAACTGTTTTTT,CASSRTLGLNEKLFF
NA,TRBV5-1,TRBJ1-4,few,TGCGCCAGCAGGGGGGGGACGACTAATGAAAAACTGTTTTTT,CASRGGTTNEKLFF
TRBD2,TRBV18,TRBJ2-5,NA,TGTGCCAGCTCACTACTAGCGGGGCGTCAAGAGACCCAGTACTTC,CASSLLAGRQETQYF
NA,TRBV2,TRBJ1-5,NA,TGTGCCAGCAGTGAAGGCCTATTCAATCAGCCCCAGCATTTT,CASSEGLFNQPQHF
TRBD2,TRBV10-2,TRBJ2-1,once,TGCGCCAGCAGAGGCGGGGGTAATGAGCAGTTCTTC,CASRGGGNEQFF
NA,TRBV6-4,TRBJ2-7,NA,TGTGCCAGCAGTGATCGATCGCGGGGACGCGACCTCTACGAGCAGTACTTC,CASSDRSRGRDLYEQYF
NA,TRBV7-2,TRBJ1-5,once,TGTGCCAGCAGCTTAATTGAGGGAAATCAGCCCCAGCATTTT,CASSLIEGNQPQHF
NA,TRBV10-3,TRBJ2-2,once,TGTGCCATCAGACATAACACCGGGGAGCTGTTTTTT,CAIRHNTGELFF
TRBD2,TRBV5-1,TRBJ2-1,NA,TGCGCCAGCAGCCCTACGGGCGGGGGGTTGTACAATGAGCAGTTCTTC,CASSPTGGGLYNEQFF
TRBD1,TRBV5-4,TRBJ1-2,NA,TGTGCCAGCCAGCCGGACAGGGGAACTGATGGCTACACCTTC,CASQPDRGTDGYTF
NA,TRBV7-9,TRBJ1-1,NA,TGTGCCAGCAGCTATCGACACAACACTGAAGCTTTCTTT,CASSYRHNTEAFF
NA,TRBV7-8,TRBJ2-1,NA,TGTGCCAGCAGCTTTTCGGGGGAGCAGTTCTTC,CASSFSGEQFF
TRBD1,TRBV29-1,TRBJ1-1,once,TGCAGCGCCGCAGACAGGGTGTCGGGGAACACTGAAGCTTTCTTT,CSAADRVSGNTEAFF
NA,TRBV28,TRBJ1-2,NA,TGTGCCAGCAGTTTGGGCAGGGGATATGGCTACACCTTC,CASSLGRGYGYTF
NA,TRBV19,TRBJ1-2,NA,TGTGCCAGTAGTCCGCAGACAGCGTACTATGGCTACACCTTC,CASSPQTAYYGYTF
TRBD1,TRBV5-1,TRBJ1-5,few,TGCGCCTCCTCACAGGGGGGACCCCAGCCCCAGCATTTT,CASSQGGPQPQHF
TRBD1,TRBV5-1,TRBJ2-5,once,TGCGCCAGCAGCCCGGGACAGGGAAAGACCCAGTACTTC,CASSPGQGKTQYF
NA,TRBV15,TRBJ2-7,NA,TGTGCCACCAGCTCAAACAGGGTTCGGCGTGACGAGCAGTACTTC,CATSSNRVRRDEQYF
TRBD1,TRBV28,TRBJ1-4,NA,TGTGCCAGCAGCAGACAGGGAGAAACTAATGAAAAACTGTTTTTT,CASSRQGETNEKLFF
NA,TRBV7-6,TRBJ2-5,NA,TGTGCCAGCAGCTTAGCTCCGGGCCCGGGGACTCGAGAGACCCAGTACTTC,CASSLAPGPGTRETQYF
TRBD1,TRBV7-9,TRBJ1-3,once,TGTGCCAGCACGTTCAGGGGGGACATTGGAAACACCATATATTTT,CASTFRGDIGNTIYF
NA,TRBV7-9,TRBJ1-4,NA,TGTGCCAGCAGCCCCGGACAAGGGGATGAAAAACTGTTTTTT,CASSPGQGDEKLFF
NA,TRBV18,TRBJ1-2,NA,TGTGCCAGCTCGTGGGGGGACTATGGCTACACCTTC,CASSWGDYGYTF
NA,TRBV15,TRBJ1-2,NA,TGTGCCACCAGCACCGCCGGGAGCTATGGCTACACCTTC,CATSTAGSYGYTF
NA,TRBV20-1,TRBJ1-5,NA,TGCAGTGCTATACAGGGTCGGGCCCAGCATTTT,CSAIQGRAQHF